The next 5 T cell receptor beta chains were all read from a single sample in a study of blood T cell repertoires in COVID-19. Clones were read by immunoSEQ multiplex PCR, and TCRdb kept only the in-frame ones, dropping some. The data hold 200,000 to 300,000 clones, with approximately 84% observed a single time. Sequencing was done on a sample of peripheral blood. These receptors came from a woman younger than 45 who had recovered from COVID-19.

J is TRBJ2-3 and V is TRBV2, with D uncertain. Deletions cut 6 bases from V and 2 bases from J, with 6 bases between. The CDR3 consists of 12 residues. From germline, CDR1 is SNHLY and CDR2 FYNNEI. This CDR3 is CASRELTDTQYF. As DNA, the CDR3 is TGTGCCAGCAGAGAGCTCACAGATACGCAGTATTTT.

J is TRBJ1-2 and V is TRBV13; 7 nucleotides align to TRBD1. Germline loops: CDR1 PRHDT, CDR2 FYEKMQ (reference sequence). J gave up 8 bases and V 1 base, and 4 bases lay outside the gene matches. The CDR3 totals 13 residues. The CDR3 DNA reads as TGTGCCAGCAGCTTAGAGCAGGGGGGCGGCTACACCTTC. Translated, it gives CASSLEQGGGYTF.

The chain combines TRBV13 with TRBJ2-3; possible D gene TRBD2, 6 bases. The CDR3 covers 14 residues. The V gene lost 8 bases and the J gene lost 3 bases, with 15 bases spanning the gap. The germline gives CDR1 PRHDT, CDR2 FYEKMQ (reference sequence). DNA for the CDR3: TGTGCCAGCCAAAGGGAGGTTAGGACAGATACGCAGTATTTT. Protein: CASQREVRTDTQYF. The full variable domain, its missing parts supplied by reference TRBV13 and TRBJ2-3, is AAGVIQSPRHLIKEKRETATLKCYPIPRHDTVYWYQQGPGQDPQFLISFYEKMQSDKGSIPDRFSAQQFSDYHSELNMSSLELGDSALYFCASQREVRTDTQYFGPGTRLTVL.

CDR3 residues: CSVDRSYGYTF. As DNA, the CDR3 is TGCAGCGTTGACCGTTCCTATGGCTACACCTTC. The chain has TRBV29-1 and TRBJ1-2, with D unclear. CDR3 length: 11 amino acids. CDR1 SQVTM and CDR2 ANQGSEA come from the germline V gene. The V gene lost 3 bases and the J gene lost 4 bases, with 6 bases spanning the gap.

Only one count was recorded for this clone. The rearrangement joins TRBV9 to TRBJ2-3; 8 bases line up with TRBD1. CDR3 length equals 16 residues. Germline V lookup: CDR1 SGDLS, CDR2 YYNGEE. The V gene end was trimmed by 3 bases and the J gene end by 2 bases; junction bases not matched to a gene: 8. The CDR3 nucleotides are TGTGCCAGCAGCGGCGCCCAGGGGGCGGCCACAGATACGCAGTATTTT. The encoded protein is CASSGAQGAATDTQYF.